The table lists the clone carrying this T cell receptor beta chain with a few counts. Its antigen is unidentified. This sample is part of a study of blood T cells in healthy people across ages. Study conclusions and caveats: Naive T cell percentage showed a strong correlation with TCR beta diversity.

With a J-beta primer mix and a sample-barcoded 5' primer, a second PCR ran about 7 to 12 cycles. A single record per CDR3 protein comes from TCRdb applying MiXCR to the 5' RACE reads. There are about a million distinct CDR3 sequences in the sample; around 54% occur only once, and about 20% lies in the top ten. This TCR derives from a woman between 55 and 75 years old in good health. Sequencing input: blood.

The CDR3 here is CASSLDKSYNEQYF. The CDR3 bases are TGTGCCAGCAGCCTCGACAAGTCCTACAATGAGCAGTACTTC. V usage is TRBV3-1 and J usage is TRBJ2-7; D gene ambiguous. Germline CDR1 is LGHDT and CDR2 is YNNKEL (reference sequence). The CDR3 covers 14 residues. Between the trimmed V and J ends, which lost 4 bases and 7 bases, there was a span of 17 bases.